This T cell receptor (beta chain) was sequenced for a study of cytomegalovirus exposure and HLA in healthy donors. Concerning this clone itself: Its antigen is unknown.

The PCR contained 60 Vbeta and 13 Jbeta primers. TCRdb's copy holds only in-frame clones and misses some; the assay was immunoSEQ multiplex PCR. This table holds 130,000 or so clones, roughly four fifths found once. The CDR3 sequence is 12 residues long. Germline lookup yields CDR1 GTSNPN and CDR2 SVGIG (reference sequence). V was pared by 7 bases and J by 7 bases, with 14 bases between. The study's findings and limits: CMV serostatus was the sole immune exposure data available. In a later analysis, several top co-occurrence clusters appeared linked to parvovirus B19, influenza, CMV and Epstein-Barr virus.

The chain couples TRBV30 to TRBJ2-4, with D unclear. The sample comprised PBMCs. The clonotype comes from a female donor in good health and CMV-seronegative. CDR3 in DNA: TGTGCCTCCGCGGTTTATTCTAACATTCAGTACTTC. Translated, it gives CASAVYSNIQYF. Full variable domain (outside the CDR3, taken from reference TRBV30 and TRBJ2-4): SQTIHQWPATLVQPVGSPLSLECTVEGTSNPNLYWYRQAAGRGLQLLFYSVGIGQISSEVPQNLSASRPQDRQFILSSKKLLLSDSGFYLCASAVYSNIQYFGAGTRLSVL.